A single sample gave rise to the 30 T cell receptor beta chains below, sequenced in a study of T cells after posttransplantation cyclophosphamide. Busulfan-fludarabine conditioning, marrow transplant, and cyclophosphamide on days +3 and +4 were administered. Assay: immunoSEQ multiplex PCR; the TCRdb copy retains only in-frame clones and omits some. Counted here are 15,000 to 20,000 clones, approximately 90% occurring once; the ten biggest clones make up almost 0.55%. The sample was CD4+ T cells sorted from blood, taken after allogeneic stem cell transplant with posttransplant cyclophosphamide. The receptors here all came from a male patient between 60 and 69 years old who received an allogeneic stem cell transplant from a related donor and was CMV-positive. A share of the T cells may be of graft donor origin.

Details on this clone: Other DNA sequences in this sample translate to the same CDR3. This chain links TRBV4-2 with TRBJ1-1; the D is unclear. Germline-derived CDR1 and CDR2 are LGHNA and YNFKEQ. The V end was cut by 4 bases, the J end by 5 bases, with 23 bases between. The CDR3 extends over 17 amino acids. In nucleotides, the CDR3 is TGTGCCAGCAGCCTCGCAATGCTTACAACGGGGAAAACTGAAGCTTTCTTT. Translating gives CASSLAMLTTGKTEAFF.

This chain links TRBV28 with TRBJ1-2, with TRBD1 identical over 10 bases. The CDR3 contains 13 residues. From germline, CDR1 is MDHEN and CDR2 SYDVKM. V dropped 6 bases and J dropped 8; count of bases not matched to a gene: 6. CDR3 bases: TGTGCCAGCAGCCGGGACAGGGGACGCGGCTACACCTTC. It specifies CASSRDRGRGYTF.

CDR3 amino acids: CASSQTQDHSNYGYTF. In nucleotides, the CDR3 is TGCGCCAGCAGCCAAACACAGGACCATTCTAACTATGGCTACACCTTC. The gene calls are TRBV4-1 and TRBJ1-2; tentatively, D is TRBD1 (5 bases). Trimming shortened V by 2 bases and J by 0 bases, and 13 bases separated the two germline ends. From germline, CDR1 is MGHRA and CDR2 YSYEKL. The CDR3 is 16 residues long.

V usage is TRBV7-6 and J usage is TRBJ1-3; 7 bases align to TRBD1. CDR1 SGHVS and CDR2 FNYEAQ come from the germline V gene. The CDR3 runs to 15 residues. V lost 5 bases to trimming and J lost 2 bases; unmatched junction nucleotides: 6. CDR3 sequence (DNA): TGTGCCAGCAGCCTGACAGGGAGCCCTGGAAACACCATATATTTT. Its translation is CASSLTGSPGNTIYF. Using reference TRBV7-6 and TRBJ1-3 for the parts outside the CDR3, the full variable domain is GAGVSQSPRYKVTKRGQDVALRCDPISGHVSLYWYRQALGQGPEFLTYFNYEAQQDKSGLPNDRFSAERPEGSISTLTIQRTEQRDSAMYRCASSLTGSPGNTIYFGEGSWLTVV.

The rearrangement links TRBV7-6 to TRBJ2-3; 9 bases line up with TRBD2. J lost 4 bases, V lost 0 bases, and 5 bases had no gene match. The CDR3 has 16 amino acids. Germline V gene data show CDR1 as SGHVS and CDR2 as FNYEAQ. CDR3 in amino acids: CASSLALAGQSDTQYF. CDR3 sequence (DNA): TGTGCCAGCAGCTTAGCGCTAGCGGGGCAGTCAGATACGCAGTATTTT. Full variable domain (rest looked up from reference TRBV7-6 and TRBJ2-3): GAGVSQSPRYKVTKRGQDVALRCDPISGHVSLYWYRQALGQGPEFLTYFNYEAQQDKSGLPNDRFSAERPEGSISTLTIQRTEQRDSAMYRCASSLALAGQSDTQYFGPGTRLTVL.

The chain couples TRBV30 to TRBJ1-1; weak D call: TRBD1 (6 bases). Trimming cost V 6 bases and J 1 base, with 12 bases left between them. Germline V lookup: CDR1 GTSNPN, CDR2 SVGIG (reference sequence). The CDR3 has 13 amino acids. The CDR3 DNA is TGTGCCTGTGACGACAGGAGGAACACTGAAGCTTTCTTT. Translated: CACDDRRNTEAFF.

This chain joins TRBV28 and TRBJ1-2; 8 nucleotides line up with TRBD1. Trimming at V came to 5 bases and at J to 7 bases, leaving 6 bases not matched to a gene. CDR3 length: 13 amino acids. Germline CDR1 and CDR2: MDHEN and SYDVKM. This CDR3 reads CASSRRGRSGYTF. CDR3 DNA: TGTGCCAGCAGTCGCAGGGGGCGAAGTGGCTACACCTTC.

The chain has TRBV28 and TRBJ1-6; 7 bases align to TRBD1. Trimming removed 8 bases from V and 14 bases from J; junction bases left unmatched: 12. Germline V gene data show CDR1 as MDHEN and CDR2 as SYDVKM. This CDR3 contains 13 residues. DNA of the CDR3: TGTGCCAGCGGCACAGGTCCAGGGGGGACCCTCCACTTT. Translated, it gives CASGTGPGGTLHF. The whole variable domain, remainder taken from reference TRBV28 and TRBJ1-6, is DVKVTQSSRYLVKRTGEKVFLECVQDMDHENMFWYRQDPGLGLRLIYFSYDVKMKEKGDIPEGYSVSREKKERFSLILESASTNQTSMYLCASGTGPGGTLHFGNGTRLTVT.

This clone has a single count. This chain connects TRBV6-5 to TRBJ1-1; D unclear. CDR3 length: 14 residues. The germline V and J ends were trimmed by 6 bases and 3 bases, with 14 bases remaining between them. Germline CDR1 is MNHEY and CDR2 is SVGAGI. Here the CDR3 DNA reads TGTGCCAGCAGCTGGACTATCGATGACACTGAAGCTTTCTTT. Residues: CASSWTIDDTEAFF.

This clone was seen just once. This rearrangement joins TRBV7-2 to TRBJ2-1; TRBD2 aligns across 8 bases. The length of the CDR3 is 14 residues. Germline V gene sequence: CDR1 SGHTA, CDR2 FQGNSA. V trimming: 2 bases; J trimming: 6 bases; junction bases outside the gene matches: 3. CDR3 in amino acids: CASSLRGGINEQFF. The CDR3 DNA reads TGTGCCAGCAGCTTACGGGGGGGTATCAATGAGCAGTTCTTC.

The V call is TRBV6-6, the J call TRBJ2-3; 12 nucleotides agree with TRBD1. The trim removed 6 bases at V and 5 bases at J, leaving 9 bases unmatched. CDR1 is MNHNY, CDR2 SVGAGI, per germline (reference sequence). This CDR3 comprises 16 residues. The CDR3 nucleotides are TGTGCCAGCAGCTCTCCGGGACAGGGGGCTGGAGATACGCAGTATTTT. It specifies CASSSPGQGAGDTQYF.

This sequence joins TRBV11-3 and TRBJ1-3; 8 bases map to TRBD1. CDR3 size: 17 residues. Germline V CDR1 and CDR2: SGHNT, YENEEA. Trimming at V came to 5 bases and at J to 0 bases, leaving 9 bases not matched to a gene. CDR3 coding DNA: TGTGCCAGCAGCGGAGACAGGGGAACATCCTCTGGAAACACCATATATTTT. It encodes CASSGDRGTSSGNTIYF.

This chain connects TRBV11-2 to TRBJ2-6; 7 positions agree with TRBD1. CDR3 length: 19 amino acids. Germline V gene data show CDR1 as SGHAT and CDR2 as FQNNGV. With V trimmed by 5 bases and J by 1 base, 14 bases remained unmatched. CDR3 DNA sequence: TGTGCCAGCAGCCCTCAACAGGGGAGTGGTAGATCTGGGGCCAACGTCCTGACTTTC. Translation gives CASSPQQGSGRSGANVLTF.

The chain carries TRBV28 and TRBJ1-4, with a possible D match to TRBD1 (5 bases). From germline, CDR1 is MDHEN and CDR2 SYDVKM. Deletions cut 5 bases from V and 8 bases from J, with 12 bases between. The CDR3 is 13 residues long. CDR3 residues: CASSLQGVEKLFF. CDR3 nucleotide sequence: TGTGCCAGCAGTCTCCAGGGCGTGGAAAAACTGTTTTTT.

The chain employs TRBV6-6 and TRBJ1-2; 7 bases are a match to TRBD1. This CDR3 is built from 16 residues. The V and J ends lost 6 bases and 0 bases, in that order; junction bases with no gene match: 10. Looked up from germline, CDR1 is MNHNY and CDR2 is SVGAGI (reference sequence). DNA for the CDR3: TGTGCCAGCAGCCGAACTGACAGGGATACTAACTATGGCTACACCTTC. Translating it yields CASSRTDRDTNYGYTF.

The CDR3 DNA reads TGTGCCAGCAGTTACGGGCCTGGGGGCTACACCTTC. Protein: CASSYGPGGYTF. The chain combines TRBV6-6 with TRBJ1-2; no firm D call. This CDR3 contains 12 residues. From germline, CDR1 is MNHNY and CDR2 SVGAGI (reference sequence). Trimming took off 2 bases at V and 8 bases at J, with 9 bases between the two ends.

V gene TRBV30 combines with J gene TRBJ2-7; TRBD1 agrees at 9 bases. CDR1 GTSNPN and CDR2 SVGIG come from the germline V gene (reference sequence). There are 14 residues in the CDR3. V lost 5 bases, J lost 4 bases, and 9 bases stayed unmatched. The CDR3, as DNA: TGTGCCTGGGACTCCGGGACAGGGTCATACGAGCAGTACTTC. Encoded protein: CAWDSGTGSYEQYF.

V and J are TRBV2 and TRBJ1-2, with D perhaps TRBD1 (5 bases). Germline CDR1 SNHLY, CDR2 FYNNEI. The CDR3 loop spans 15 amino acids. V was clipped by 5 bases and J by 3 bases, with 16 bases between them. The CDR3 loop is CASSPSGGLDYGYTF. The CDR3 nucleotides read TGTGCCAGCAGTCCCAGCGGGGGGTTAGACTATGGCTACACCTTC.

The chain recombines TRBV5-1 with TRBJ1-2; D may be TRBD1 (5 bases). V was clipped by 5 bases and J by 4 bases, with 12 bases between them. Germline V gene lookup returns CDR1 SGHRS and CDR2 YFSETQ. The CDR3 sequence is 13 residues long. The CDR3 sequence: CASREGSRYGYTF. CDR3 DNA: TGCGCCAGCAGGGAGGGGTCCCGCTATGGCTACACCTTC. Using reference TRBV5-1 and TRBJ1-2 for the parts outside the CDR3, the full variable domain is KAGVTQTPRYLIKTRGQQVTLSCSPISGHRSVSWYQQTPGQGLQFLFEYFSETQRNKGNFPGRFSGRQFSNSRSEMNVSTLELGDSALYLCASREGSRYGYTFGSGTRLTVV.

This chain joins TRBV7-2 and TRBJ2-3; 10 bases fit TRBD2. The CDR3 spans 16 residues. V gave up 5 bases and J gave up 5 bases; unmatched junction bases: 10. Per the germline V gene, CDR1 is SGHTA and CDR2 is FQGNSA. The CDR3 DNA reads TGTGCCAGCAGCGCCTCCAGCGGGGGGGCCGGAGATACGCAGTATTTT. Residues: CASSASSGGAGDTQYF.

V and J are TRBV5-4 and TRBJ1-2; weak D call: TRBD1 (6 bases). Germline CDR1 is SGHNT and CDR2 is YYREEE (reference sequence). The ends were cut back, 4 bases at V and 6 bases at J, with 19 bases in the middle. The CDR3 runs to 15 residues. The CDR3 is CASSPRGLAYDGYTF. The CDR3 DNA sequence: TGTGCCAGCAGCCCCAGGGGTTTAGCCTACGATGGCTACACCTTC.

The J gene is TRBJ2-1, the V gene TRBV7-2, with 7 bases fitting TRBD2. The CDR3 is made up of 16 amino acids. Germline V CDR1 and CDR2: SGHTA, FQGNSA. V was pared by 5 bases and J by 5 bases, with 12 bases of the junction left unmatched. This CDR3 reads CASSLPIYGGDNEQFF. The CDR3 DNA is TGTGCCAGCAGCCTCCCAATCTATGGGGGGGACAATGAGCAGTTCTTC. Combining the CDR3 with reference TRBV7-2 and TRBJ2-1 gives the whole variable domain GAGVSQSPSNKVTEKGKDVELRCDPISGHTALYWYRQSLGQGLEFLIYFQGNSAPDKSGLPSDRFSAERTGGSVSTLTIQRTQQEDSAVYLCASSLPIYGGDNEQFFGPGTRLTVL.

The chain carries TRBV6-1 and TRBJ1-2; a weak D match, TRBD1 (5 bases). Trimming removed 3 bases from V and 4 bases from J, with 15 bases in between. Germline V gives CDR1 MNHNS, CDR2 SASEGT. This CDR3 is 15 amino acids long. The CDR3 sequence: CASSDDVGGAYGYTF. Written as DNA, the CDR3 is TGTGCCAGCAGTGACGATGTTGGTGGGGCCTATGGCTACACCTTC.

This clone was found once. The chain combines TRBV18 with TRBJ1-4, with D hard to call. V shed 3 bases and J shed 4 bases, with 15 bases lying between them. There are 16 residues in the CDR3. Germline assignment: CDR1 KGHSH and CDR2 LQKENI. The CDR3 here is CASSPQEASNNEKLFF. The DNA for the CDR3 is TGTGCCAGCTCACCCCAAGAGGCAAGCAATAATGAAAAACTGTTTTTT.

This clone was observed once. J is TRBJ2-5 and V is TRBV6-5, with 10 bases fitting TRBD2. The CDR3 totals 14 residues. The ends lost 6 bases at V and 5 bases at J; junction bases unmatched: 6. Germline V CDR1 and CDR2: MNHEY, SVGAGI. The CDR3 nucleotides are TGTGCCAGCAGGGCTAGCGGGGGTCGGGAGACCCAGTACTTC. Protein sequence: CASRASGGRETQYF.

For the CDR3, the DNA is TGCGCCAGCAGCCCGGACAGGACCAATGAGCAGTTCTTC. This sequence encodes CASSPDRTNEQFF. This chain joins TRBV5-1 and TRBJ2-1, with 7 bases fitting TRBD1. This CDR3 contains 13 residues. V shed 4 bases and J 6 bases; nucleotides not matched to a gene: 4. Looked up from germline, CDR1 is SGHRS and CDR2 is YFSETQ.

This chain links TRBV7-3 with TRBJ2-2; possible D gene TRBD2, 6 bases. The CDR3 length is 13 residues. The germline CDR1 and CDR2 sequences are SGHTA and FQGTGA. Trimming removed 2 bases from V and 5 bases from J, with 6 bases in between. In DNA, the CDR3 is TGTGCCAGCAGCTTAGGAGGGACCGGGGAGCTGTTTTTT. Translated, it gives CASSLGGTGELFF. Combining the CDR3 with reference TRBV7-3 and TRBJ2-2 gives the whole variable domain GAGVSQTPSNKVTEKGKYVELRCDPISGHTALYWYRQSLGQGPEFLIYFQGTGAADDSGLPNDRFFAVRPEGSVSTLKIQRTERGDSAVYLCASSLGGTGELFFGEGSRLTVL.

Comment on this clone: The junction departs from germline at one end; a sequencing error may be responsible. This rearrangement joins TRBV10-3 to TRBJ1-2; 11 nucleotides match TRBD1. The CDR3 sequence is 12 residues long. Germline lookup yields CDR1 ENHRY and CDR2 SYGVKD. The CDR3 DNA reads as TGTGCCATCAGTGATGGACAGGGGGCCCCTCAGTTC. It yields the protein CAISDGQGAPQF.

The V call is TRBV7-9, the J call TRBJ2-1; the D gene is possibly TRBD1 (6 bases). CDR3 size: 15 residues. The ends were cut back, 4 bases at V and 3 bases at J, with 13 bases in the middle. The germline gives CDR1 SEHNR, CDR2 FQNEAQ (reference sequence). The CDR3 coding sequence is TGTGCCAGCAGCTCCCACCGGACAGACTACAATGAGCAGTTCTTC. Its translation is CASSSHRTDYNEQFF.

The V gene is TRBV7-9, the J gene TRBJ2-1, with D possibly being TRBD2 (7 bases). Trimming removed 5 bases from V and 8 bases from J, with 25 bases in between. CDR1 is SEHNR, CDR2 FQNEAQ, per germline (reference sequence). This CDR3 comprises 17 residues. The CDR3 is CASSRGIGGAPGHEQFF. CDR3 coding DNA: TGTGCCAGCAGCCGGGGTATTGGGGGGGCGCCTGGGCATGAGCAGTTCTTC.